A selection of T cell receptor beta chains follows, all from one sample in a study of blood T cell repertoires in COVID-19. Repertoires were generated with immunoSEQ multiplex PCR, while TCRdb's copy carries only in-frame clones and drops some. The sample gives some 170,000 clones, 90% of which show up once; 18% is in the top ten. The specimen sequenced was peripheral blood. The receptors were gathered from a man aged 55-75 years with active or convalescent COVID-19. Both conserved end residues are part of each CDR3. The D gene is left open where the match is weak. Size is omitted from some rows. Given values are once, few, many or a class for expanded clones.

D: .; V: TRBV10-1; size: .; J: TRBJ1-1; CDR3: CASSGTLNTEAFF; DNA: TGCGCCAGCAGTGGGACACTGAACACTGAAGCTTTCTTT
D: TRBD1; V: TRBV2; size: .; J: TRBJ2-3; CDR3: CASSGGQGVDTQYF; DNA: TGTGCCAGCAGTGGGGGACAGGGGGTAGATACGCAGTATTTT
D: .; V: TRBV7-9; size: .; J: TRBJ1-3; CDR3: CASSYRGGLRLGNTIYF; DNA: TGTGCCAGCAGCTATAGGGGAGGGCTGCGACTCGGAAACACCATATATTTT
D: TRBD1; V: TRBV12-5; size: .; J: TRBJ2-6; CDR3: CASGTGDSGANVLTF; DNA: TGTGCTAGTGGCACAGGGGACTCTGGGGCCAACGTCCTGACTTTC
D: .; V: TRBV29-1; size: once; J: TRBJ1-1; CDR3: CSLTVGGAGTEAFF; DNA: TGCAGCCTCACCGTCGGGGGGGCAGGTACTGAAGCTTTCTTT
D: TRBD1; V: TRBV10-3; size: .; J: TRBJ1-4; CDR3: CAISSGQETNEKLFF; DNA: TGTGCCATCAGCAGCGGACAGGAAACTAATGAAAAACTGTTTTTT
D: .; V: TRBV6-5; size: .; J: TRBJ1-1; CDR3: CASTKEGGYTEAFF; DNA: TGTGCCAGCACCAAGGAAGGGGGTTACACTGAAGCTTTCTTT
D: TRBD1; V: TRBV19; size: .; J: TRBJ1-1; CDR3: CASSPGTGTTEAFF; DNA: TGTGCCAGTTCACCCGGGACAGGGACTACTGAAGCTTTCTTT
D: TRBD1; V: TRBV7-2; size: .; J: TRBJ1-2; CDR3: CASSLGGTGRNYGYTF; DNA: TGTGCCAGCAGCTTAGGGGGGACAGGGCGGAACTATGGCTACACCTTC
D: .; V: TRBV3-1/TRBV3-2; size: .; J: TRBJ1-2; CDR3: CASSQGGRGLYGYTF; DNA: TGTGCCAGCAGCCAAGGGGGCAGGGGCCTGTATGGCTACACCTTC
D: .; V: TRBV18; size: .; J: TRBJ1-1; CDR3: CASSPDSGFVNTEAFF; DNA: TGTGCCAGCTCACCTGACTCAGGGTTCGTGAACACTGAAGCTTTCTTT
D: TRBD1; V: TRBV5-4; size: once; J: TRBJ1-2; CDR3: CASTRQGMYGYTF; DNA: TGTGCCAGCACAAGACAGGGCATGTATGGCTACACCTTC
D: TRBD1; V: TRBV19; size: .; J: TRBJ1-4; CDR3: CASSSLGQGSEKLFF; DNA: TGTGCCAGTAGTTCCCTGGGACAGGGGAGCGAAAAACTGTTTTTT
D: .; V: TRBV19; size: .; J: TRBJ2-1; CDR3: CASSYQGGPVNEQFF; DNA: TGTGCCAGTAGCTATCAGGGGGGTCCTGTCAATGAGCAGTTCTTC
D: TRBD1; V: TRBV10-3; size: .; J: TRBJ2-3; CDR3: CAISEVQGATDTQYF; DNA: TGTGCCATCAGTGAGGTCCAGGGGGCTACAGATACGCAGTATTTT
D: TRBD1; V: TRBV5-1; size: .; J: TRBJ1-4; CDR3: CASSLVAGGREKLFF; DNA: TGCGCCAGCAGCTTGGTGGCAGGGGGAAGGGAAAAACTGTTTTTT
D: TRBD2; V: TRBV5-4; size: .; J: TRBJ2-3; CDR3: CASSPGLARDTQYF; DNA: TGTGCCAGCAGCCCGGGACTAGCTCGAGATACGCAGTATTTT